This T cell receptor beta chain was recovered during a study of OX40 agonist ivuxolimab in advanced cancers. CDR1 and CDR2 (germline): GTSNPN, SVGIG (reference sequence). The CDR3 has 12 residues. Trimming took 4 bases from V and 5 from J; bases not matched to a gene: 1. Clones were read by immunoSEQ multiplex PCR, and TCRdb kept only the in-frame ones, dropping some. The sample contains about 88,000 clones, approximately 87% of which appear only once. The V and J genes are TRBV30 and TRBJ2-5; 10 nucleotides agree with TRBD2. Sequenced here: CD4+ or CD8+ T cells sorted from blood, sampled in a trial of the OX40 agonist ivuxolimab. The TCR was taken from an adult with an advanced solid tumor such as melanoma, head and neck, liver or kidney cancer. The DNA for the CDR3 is TGTGCCTGGAATAGCGGGGGGGAGACCCAGTACTTC. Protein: CAWNSGGETQYF.